This TCR beta chain was sequenced in a study of blood T cell repertoires in COVID-19. Study-wide context: COVID-19 samples from acute and convalescent phases originated in the United States, Italy and Spain.

TCRdb's table, derived via immunoSEQ multiplex PCR, lists solely in-frame clones and lacks some. The repertoire includes fewer than 400,000 clones, about 86% of them detected once, and around 10% sits in the top ten. This CDR3 is built from 13 residues. Between the trimmed V and J ends, which lost 2 bases and 2 bases, there was a span of 6 bases. Per the germline V gene, CDR1 is LGHNT and CDR2 is FRNRAP. In terms of age and location, participants ranged from roughly 18 to 100 years and lived in about two dozen US areas. The chain employs TRBV12-5 and TRBJ1-1; D unclear. The source of this sequence is a woman between 45 and 65 years old who had recovered from COVID-19. Input material: PBMCs or T cells enriched from blood (not recorded which). CDR3 in amino acids: CASGLKPNTEAFF. For the CDR3, the DNA is TGTGCTAGTGGTTTGAAGCCTAACACTGAAGCTTTCTTT.